This T cell receptor beta chain derives from a study of CD8 T cells in Susac syndrome. Study-wide points: TCR sequencing and HLA analysis covered a relatively small number of individuals.

This clonotype has a single count. The antigen remains unidentified. RNA in amounts of about 0.45 to 1 ug was reverse transcribed with random hexamers. Across 54 Vbeta and 13 Jbeta, immunoSEQ multiplex PCR amplified TCR beta CDR3. TCRdb used MiXCR to reprocess the immunoSEQ multiplex PCR reads, holding one entry per CDR3 protein. This repertoire shows about 200,000 distinct CDR3 sequences, 95% found once; its top ten account for around 0.08%. Sequencing of TCR beta drew on CD8+ and CD4+ T cells from blood. FACS enriched CD8+ TEMRA cells, while bulk CD8+ and CD4+ were negatively isolated. The ends lost 3 bases at V and 6 bases at J; junction bases unmatched: 3. The CDR3 consists of 13 residues. CDR1 is MNHEY, CDR2 SMNVEV, per germline (reference sequence).

The chain recombines TRBV27 with TRBJ1-2; 8 bases match TRBD1. Sequencing was carried out using CD4+ T cells from PBMCs. This TCR derives from a human donor with multiple sclerosis. CDR3 residues: CASSFRGLNGYTF. CDR3 coding DNA: TGTGCCAGCAGTTTCAGGGGGCTGAATGGCTACACCTTC.